This entry describes one T cell receptor beta chain. This entry comes from a study of blood T cell repertoires in COVID-19. Profiled with immunoSEQ multiplex PCR; TCRdb holds only in-frame clones, not every one. The data show 150,000 or so clones, around four fifths seen once. V lost 1 base and J 10 bases, leaving 16 bases between the germline ends. Germline V gene data show CDR1 as SGHTA and CDR2 as FQGNSA. The CDR3 sequence is 15 residues long. The sequenced material came from PBMCs or T cells enriched from blood (not recorded which). The rearrangement uses TRBV7-2 and TRBJ1-4; weak D call: TRBD1 (6 bases). The receptor comes from a woman in her 50s who had recovered from COVID-19. The CDR3 sequence is CASSLGSGGKGKLFF. The DNA for the CDR3 is TGTGCCAGCAGCTTAGGTTCGGGGGGCAAGGGAAAACTGTTTTTT.